The rows below give T cell receptor beta chains drawn from one sample of a study of blood T cell repertoires in COVID-19. Only in-frame clones appear in the TCRdb table, and some are missing; sequencing was by immunoSEQ multiplex PCR. The sample has about 260,000 clones; about 87% are singletons. Specimen: PBMCs or T cells enriched from blood (not recorded which). These TCRs come from a middle-aged woman who had been exposed to COVID-19. Both conserved end residues are trimmed from each CDR3. Some rows have no size entry. The others give once, few or many, or a class for an expanded clone.

clone size: NA
V gene: TRBV2
CDR3 protein: ASSEAGTSGVEQY

clone size: NA
V gene: TRBV6-2/TRBV6-3
CDR3 protein: ASRYAQGATSSYNSPLH

clone size: NA
V gene: TRBV28
CDR3 protein: ASSRDWWGGYGYT

clone size: NA
V gene: TRBV4-2
CDR3 protein: ASSQVTGGGGNIQY

clone size: few
V gene: TRBV28
CDR3 protein: ASSPRGRDYNSPLH

clone size: NA
V gene: TRBV28
CDR3 protein: ASSRQGLGSRNQPQH

clone size: NA
V gene: TRBV24-1
CDR3 protein: ATSQGGQGGYQPQH

clone size: NA
V gene: TRBV11-2
CDR3 protein: ASSQRLAGKETQY

clone size: NA
V gene: TRBV15
CDR3 protein: ATSRDGGVNTEAF

clone size: NA
V gene: TRBV28
CDR3 protein: ASSWSGLTYGYT

clone size: NA
V gene: TRBV14
CDR3 protein: ASSTLAGEDTQY

clone size: NA
V gene: TRBV15
CDR3 protein: ATSRDWQGTIGYT

clone size: NA
V gene: TRBV4-3
CDR3 protein: ASSQAENTDTQY

clone size: NA
V gene: TRBV10-1
CDR3 protein: ASSESNPGIRNYGYT

clone size: NA
V gene: TRBV18
CDR3 protein: ASYQDRASYEQY

clone size: few
V gene: TRBV28
CDR3 protein: ASSSAGQGGPDTQY

clone size: NA
V gene: TRBV29-1
CDR3 protein: SVAHDRATEAF

clone size: NA
V gene: TRBV4-3
CDR3 protein: ASSQDLAVGYNEQF

clone size: NA
V gene: TRBV5-8
CDR3 protein: ASSTPRQGEANYGYT

clone size: NA
V gene: TRBV18
CDR3 protein: ASSPPDRVGGELF

clone size: NA
V gene: TRBV19
CDR3 protein: ASSSGQVTDTQY

clone size: NA
V gene: TRBV5-1
CDR3 protein: ASSSQTRQNYGYT

clone size: NA
V gene: TRBV27
CDR3 protein: ASSPVLTGGQETQY

clone size: NA
V gene: TRBV18
CDR3 protein: ASSPPVRARNSPLH

clone size: NA
V gene: TRBV30
CDR3 protein: GVGWAQDYNSPLH

clone size: NA
V gene: TRBV4-2
CDR3 protein: ASSQPDRRLAKNIQY

clone size: NA
V gene: TRBV24-1
CDR3 protein: ATSDRQGGAEAF

clone size: NA
V gene: TRBV2
CDR3 protein: ASSEPRRGQPQH

clone size: NA
V gene: TRBV7-8
CDR3 protein: ASSLRAGNPSGNTIY

clone size: NA
V gene: TRBV18
CDR3 protein: ASSPSRGGRDTEAF

clone size: NA
V gene: TRBV7-2
CDR3 protein: ASSLARETTNEKLF

clone size: NA
V gene: TRBV7-9
CDR3 protein: ASSKGTDNEKLF

clone size: NA
V gene: TRBV24-1
CDR3 protein: ATSDVSPSGNTIY

clone size: NA
V gene: TRBV30
CDR3 protein: AWSEGQGAQPQH

clone size: NA
V gene: TRBV5-6
CDR3 protein: ASSLARTTKNEKLF

clone size: NA
V gene: TRBV9
CDR3 protein: ASSAGGGLNYGYT

clone size: NA
V gene: TRBV7-9
CDR3 protein: ASSPSKDNQKLF

clone size: once
V gene: TRBV27
CDR3 protein: ASSPGGLNNSPLH

clone size: NA
V gene: TRBV7-6
CDR3 protein: ASSLYEARPGSYEQY

clone size: NA
V gene: TRBV11-2
CDR3 protein: ASRSRVRYTEAF

clone size: NA
V gene: TRBV4-3
CDR3 protein: ASSQDTSGAPAYNEQF

clone size: NA
V gene: TRBV4-3
CDR3 protein: ASSQGGGSGVTDTQY